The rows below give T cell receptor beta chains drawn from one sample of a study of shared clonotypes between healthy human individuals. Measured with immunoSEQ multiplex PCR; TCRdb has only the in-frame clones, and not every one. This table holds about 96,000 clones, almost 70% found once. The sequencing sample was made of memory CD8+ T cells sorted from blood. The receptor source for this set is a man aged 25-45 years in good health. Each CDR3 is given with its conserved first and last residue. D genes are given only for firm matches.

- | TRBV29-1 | CSVRPMNTEAFF
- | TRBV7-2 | CASSSPRGRSSYEQYF
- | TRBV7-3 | CASTQDRDTEAFF
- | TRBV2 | CASNPNPGANVLTF
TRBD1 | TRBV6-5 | CASSRTGAYEQYF
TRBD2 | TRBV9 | CASSVATGGLAGAQETQYF
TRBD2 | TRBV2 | CASRASREVGLFF
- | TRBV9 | CASGAPSDNEQFF
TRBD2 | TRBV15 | CATSSPSGRTYEQYF
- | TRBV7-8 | CASSLAGGAVTEAFF
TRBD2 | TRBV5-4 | CASSLDRREGHFSTDTQYF
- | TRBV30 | CAWSVGVPGLAQPQHF
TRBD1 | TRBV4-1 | CASSHGQGPGYEQYF
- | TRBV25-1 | CASSEFVAGYGYTF
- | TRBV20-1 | CSASDHEQYF